The 10 T cell receptor beta chains presented below share a single source sample, sequenced in a study of T cell responses to AZD1222 COVID-19 vaccine. The table came from immunoSEQ multiplex PCR; TCRdb's copy has only in-frame clones and leaves some out. The sample shows 150,000 to 200,000 clones, about 90% of them seen only once. This material consisted of peripheral blood, taken on day 0 of AZD1222 vaccination. The receptors stem from an adult in good health.

This chain links TRBV5-1 with TRBJ2-5, with TRBD2 matching 7 bases. The trim removed 4 bases at V and 5 bases at J, leaving 14 bases unmatched. The germline V gene has CDR1 SGHRS and CDR2 YFSETQ. The CDR3 totals 16 residues. In DNA form, the CDR3 reads TGCGCCAGCAGCCCTGGGGGAGCGGGACGAGAGGAGACCCAGTACTTC. Residues: CASSPGGAGREETQYF.

The chain uses TRBV7-9 and TRBJ2-7; 13 bases line up with TRBD2. CDR3 length equals 18 residues. Trimming removed 5 bases from V and 0 bases from J; junction bases left unmatched: 10. Germline V gene sequence: CDR1 SEHNR, CDR2 FQNEAQ (reference sequence). Here the CDR3 reads CASSIRLAGGRSSYEQYF. The CDR3 region has the DNA TGTGCCAGCAGCATCCGACTAGCGGGAGGCAGAAGCTCCTACGAGCAGTACTTC.

CDR3 protein: CASSMQGPPGNSPLHF. As DNA, the CDR3 is TGTGCCAGCAGTATGCAGGGGCCCCCGGGGAATTCACCCCTCCACTTT. This chain connects TRBV27 to TRBJ1-6; maybe TRBD1 (6 bases). Trimming left V 5 bases short and J 7 bases short, with 18 bases between. Germline CDR1 and CDR2: MNHEY and SMNVEV (reference sequence). The length of the CDR3 is 16 residues.

This sequence joins TRBV7-2 and TRBJ1-2, with D possibly being TRBD1 (6 bases). The CDR3 consists of 13 residues. CDR1 and CDR2 (germline): SGHTA, FQGNSA. Trimming cost V 2 bases and J 7 bases, with 11 bases left between them. CDR3 coding DNA: TGTGCCAGCAGCTTAAACAGGGTTTCTGGCTACACCTTC. This translates into CASSLNRVSGYTF.

The CDR3 nucleotides read TGTGCCAGCAGTTTCCCCGGACACTCTTGGGACACTGAAGCTTTCTTT. The encoded protein is CASSFPGHSWDTEAFF. The chain combines TRBV28 with TRBJ1-1, with a weak D call TRBD1 (5 bases). From germline, CDR1 is MDHEN and CDR2 SYDVKM. The V gene lost 3 bases and the J gene lost 3 bases, with 17 bases spanning the gap. This CDR3 is built from 16 residues.

The chain couples TRBV9 to TRBJ1-4; 12 bases align to TRBD1. Trimming took 3 bases from V and 10 from J; bases not matched to a gene: 4. Germline values: CDR1 SGDLS, CDR2 YYNGEE. This CDR3 has 14 residues. The CDR3 DNA sequence: TGTGCCAGCAGCGGGGGACAGGGGGCCGGAAAACTGTTTTTT. Amino acid sequence: CASSGGQGAGKLFF.

In this sample, this clone turned up once. The V call is TRBV5-6, the J call TRBJ1-6; TRBD1 matches at 8 bases. V lost 3 bases and J lost 6; bases outside the gene matches: 2. The CDR3 runs to 14 residues. Germline CDR1 reads SGHDT; CDR2 reads YYEEEE. The CDR3 nucleotides are TGTGCCAGCAGCTCCGACAGGGGTAATTCACCCCTCCACTTT. Protein sequence: CASSSDRGNSPLHF. The full variable domain, in which reference TRBV5-6 and TRBJ1-6 provide the parts outside the CDR3, is DAGVTQSPTHLIKTRGQQVTLRCSPKSGHDTVSWYQQALGQGPQFIFQYYEEEERQRGNFPDRFSGHQFPNYSSELNVNALLLGDSALYLCASSSDRGNSPLHFGNGTRLTVT.

Worth noting for this clone: The identical CDR3 is also encoded by other nucleotide sequences in the sample. The chain combines TRBV3-1 (or the pseudogene TRBV3-2) with TRBJ1-1; D ambiguous. Germline CDR1 reads LGHDT; CDR2 reads YNNKEL (reference sequence). The CDR3 runs to 13 residues. V lost 1 base, J lost 1 base, and 4 bases lay in between. The CDR3 sequence: CASSQGGNTEAFF. The CDR3 DNA reads TGTGCCAGCAGCCAAGGGGGGAACACTGAAGCTTTCTTT.

The CDR3 coding sequence is TGTGCCAGCAGCCAACTGGGACGCCTAAGAGACGGGGAGCAGTACTTC. Residues: CASSQLGRLRDGEQYF. The rearrangement links TRBV3-1 (or the pseudogene TRBV3-2) to TRBJ2-7; D assignment may be TRBD1 or TRBD2 (5 bases each). V was clipped by 2 bases and J by 7 bases, with 21 bases between them. Germline-derived CDR1 and CDR2 are LGHDT and YNNKEL (reference sequence). The CDR3 runs to 16 residues.

The V call is TRBV27, the J call TRBJ1-1; D is undetermined. The CDR3 is 13 amino acids. Looked up from germline, CDR1 is MNHEY and CDR2 is SMNVEV (reference sequence). V shed 5 bases and J shed 3 bases, with 10 bases lying between them. CDR3 residues: CASSPDMDTEAFF. The CDR3 nucleotides are TGTGCCAGCAGTCCCGACATGGACACTGAAGCTTTCTTT.